A selection of T cell receptor beta chains follows, all from one sample in a study of shared clonotypes between healthy human individuals. The assay was immunoSEQ multiplex PCR, and TCRdb's table has in-frame clones only and misses some. The sample contains 2 million to 2.5 million clones, more than 90% of which appear only once. Sequencing used naive CD4+ T cells sorted from blood. Every receptor here comes from a man aged 18-30 years in good health. Each CDR3 is given with its conserved first and last residue. Fields, in order: V gene, D gene, J gene, clone size, CDR3 protein, CDR3 DNA. The D gene is left open where the match is weak. Not all rows give a size; the values are once, few, many and, for expanded clones, a class.

TRBV11-3	-	TRBJ2-6	-	CASSRVVAGDRVAGANVLTF	TGTGCCAGCAGCCGGGTCGTGGCGGGCGACCGAGTCGCTGGGGCCAACGTCCTGACTTTC
TRBV30	-	TRBJ2-6	-	CAWTPQSGANVLTF	TGTGCCTGGACCCCTCAATCTGGGGCCAACGTCCTGACTTTC
TRBV5-1	-	TRBJ1-1	-	CASSLLANTEAFF	TGCGCCAGCAGCTTGTTGGCGAACACTGAAGCTTTCTTT
TRBV6-6	-	TRBJ1-6	-	CASQELKAVSSPLHF	TGTGCCAGCCAGGAGTTAAAGGCAGTCTCGTCACCCCTCCACTTT
TRBV5-1	-	TRBJ2-5	-	CASSQGRTSGEETQYF	TGCGCCAGCAGCCAAGGTAGGACTTCCGGGGAAGAGACCCAGTACTTC
TRBV29-1	-	TRBJ1-1	-	CSVLRRLETEAFF	TGCAGCGTTCTTCGTCGCCTTGAAACTGAAGCTTTCTTT
TRBV19	-	TRBJ2-7	-	CASSISGGGLYEQYF	TGTGCCAGTAGTATCTCCGGGGGAGGACTTTACGAGCAGTACTTC
TRBV25-1	-	TRBJ2-1	-	CASSPRNEQFF	TGTGCCAGCAGTCCTCGAAATGAGCAGTTCTTC
TRBV5-1	-	TRBJ2-1	-	CASSPGGSSYNEQFF	TGCGCCAGCAGCCCTGGGGGGAGCTCCTACAATGAGCAGTTCTTC
TRBV5-1	TRBD1	TRBJ2-1	-	CASSGGTDRANEQFF	TGCGCCAGCAGCGGGGGTACGGACAGGGCTAATGAGCAGTTCTTC
TRBV18	TRBD1	TRBJ1-2	once	CASSHDRDSGYTF	TGTGCCAGCTCCCACGACAGGGATAGTGGCTACACCTTC
TRBV7-2	-	TRBJ1-2	few	CASSLVASNYGYTF	TGTGCCAGCAGCTTAGTGGCCAGTAACTATGGCTACACCTTC
TRBV10-1	TRBD2	TRBJ2-1	-	CASSEASGRWNEQFF	TGCGCCAGCAGTGAGGCTAGCGGGAGATGGAATGAGCAGTTCTTC
TRBV29-1	-	TRBJ1-5	-	CSVGSQPQHF	TGCAGCGTCGGGAGTCAGCCCCAGCATTTT
TRBV30	TRBD1	TRBJ1-1	once	CAWSQLGTGVNTEAFF	TGTGCCTGGAGTCAATTAGGGACAGGGGTGAACACTGAAGCTTTCTTT
TRBV11-2	-	TRBJ1-6	-	CASSLSDMRSPLHF	TGTGCCAGCAGCCTCTCGGACATGAGATCACCCCTCCACTTT
TRBV5-6	TRBD1	TRBJ2-7	-	CASSLDSGQGAYEQYF	TGTGCCAGCAGCTTGGATTCAGGACAGGGGGCGTACGAGCAGTACTTC